The 18 T cell receptor beta chains given below trace back to one sample, sequenced in a study of blood T cell repertoires in COVID-19. Data came from immunoSEQ multiplex PCR; TCRdb stores just in-frame clones and leaves some out. The sample lists some 240,000 clones; 75% to 90% were seen once. The sequenced sample was PBMCs or T cells enriched from blood (not recorded which). The receptors originated from a woman aged 35 to 49 with acute COVID-19.

The chain couples TRBV6-4 to TRBJ2-1, with D possibly TRBD1 on 6 matching bases. The CDR3 sequence is 11 residues long. Per germline, CDR1 MRHNA and CDR2 SNTAGT. The V end was cut by 7 bases, the J end by 6 bases, with 7 bases between. The CDR3 region is CASIGGNEQFF. The CDR3 nucleotides are TGTGCCAGCATAGGGGGCAATGAGCAGTTCTTC.

In this sample, this clone turned up a few times. The chain employs TRBV27 and TRBJ2-2; 8 bases agree with TRBD1. Unmatched junction bases numbered 6, after V lost 6 bases and J lost 0 bases. CDR3 size: 16 residues. Germline V gene data show CDR1 as MNHEY and CDR2 as SMNVEV (reference sequence). This CDR3 reads CASSPTTGANTGELFF. In nucleotides, the CDR3 is TGTGCCAGCAGCCCCACGACAGGGGCGAACACCGGGGAGCTGTTTTTT.

The chain couples TRBV4-1 to TRBJ1-4; D is perhaps TRBD1 (6 bases). The germline gives CDR1 MGHRA, CDR2 YSYEKL. Deletions cut 2 bases from V and 5 bases from J, with 12 bases between. The CDR3 consists of 15 residues. This CDR3 is CASSQSGTPNEKLFF. CDR3 nucleotide sequence: TGCGCCAGCAGCCAATCCGGGACACCGAATGAAAAACTGTTTTTT.

This clone has just one count. The rearrangement links TRBV5-1 to TRBJ1-1; D is possibly TRBD1 (6 bases). This CDR3 contains 16 residues. Germline V CDR1 and CDR2: SGHRS, YFSETQ. Trimming took 1 base from V and 1 from J, leaving 14 bases between them. CDR3 coding DNA: TGCGCCAGCAGCTTGCGGTTGGGGGCGCCGAACACTGAAGCTTTCTTT. As protein: CASSLRLGAPNTEAFF. The complete variable domain, with remaining parts taken from reference TRBV5-1 and TRBJ1-1, reads KAGVTQTPRYLIKTRGQQVTLSCSPISGHRSVSWYQQTPGQGLQFLFEYFSETQRNKGNFPGRFSGRQFSNSRSEMNVSTLELGDSALYLCASSLRLGAPNTEAFFGQGTRLTVV.

V and J are TRBV4-1 and TRBJ2-4, with a weak D call TRBD2 (5 bases). The CDR3 spans 14 residues. V shed 0 bases and J shed 8 bases, with 11 bases lying between them. The germline V gene encodes CDR1 MGHRA and CDR2 YSYEKL. This chain's CDR3 is CASSQDLGEDIQYF. The CDR3 DNA sequence: TGCGCCAGCAGCCAAGACCTCGGGGAAGACATTCAGTACTTC.

In this sample, this clone turned up once. The chain uses TRBV4-2 and TRBJ2-7; D possibly corresponds to TRBD2 (6 bases). In germline, CDR1 is LGHNA, CDR2 YNFKEQ. Deletions cut 0 bases from V and 6 bases from J, with 9 bases between. The CDR3 covers 13 residues. The CDR3 is CASSQDRDSEQYF. CDR3 bases: TGTGCCAGCAGCCAAGACAGGGACTCCGAGCAGTACTTC.

This clone was seen a single time. The J gene is TRBJ2-3, the V gene TRBV2, with TRBD2 identical over 12 bases. Germline lookup yields CDR1 SNHLY and CDR2 FYNNEI. This CDR3 spans 15 amino acids. J was trimmed by 3 bases and V by 7 bases; bases with no gene match: 5. The CDR3 bases are TGTGCCAGCAATCCGACTAGCGGGAGAACAGATACGCAGTATTTT. This sequence encodes CASNPTSGRTDTQYF.

The rearrangement links TRBV30 to TRBJ2-6; TRBD1 might be the D (6 bases). V was clipped by 4 bases and J by 0 bases, with 19 bases between them. Per germline, CDR1 GTSNPN and CDR2 SVGIG (reference sequence). This CDR3 is 18 amino acids long. The CDR3 protein is CAWTLSGVLSSGANVLTF. CDR3 coding DNA: TGTGCCTGGACCCTATCAGGGGTCCTTTCCTCTGGGGCCAACGTCCTGACTTTC.

V gene TRBV9 combines with J gene TRBJ2-7, with 9 bases aligning to TRBD1. The V gene end was trimmed by 0 bases and the J gene end by 4 bases; junction bases not matched to a gene: 2. Germline CDR1 reads SGDLS; CDR2 reads YYNGEE. This CDR3 contains 14 residues. Written as DNA, the CDR3 is TGTGCCAGCAGCGTAGGGGACAGGGTATACGAGCAGTACTTC. Protein: CASSVGDRVYEQYF.

There are a few counts of this clone. The chain links TRBV5-6 to TRBJ2-7; a weak D match, TRBD2 (5 bases). The CDR3 totals 15 residues. Germline V gene lookup returns CDR1 SGHDT and CDR2 YYEEEE. V dropped 4 bases and J dropped 2 bases, with 16 bases sitting between them. CDR3 residues: CASSPLSGSTYEQYF. CDR3 coding DNA: TGTGCCAGCAGCCCACTGTCGGGAAGCACCTACGAGCAGTACTTC.

The rearrangement links TRBV19 to TRBJ1-2; D is undetermined. The V and J ends lost 0 bases and 3 bases respectively, with 8 bases between them. CDR3 length equals 14 residues. The germline V gene encodes CDR1 LNHDA and CDR2 SQIVND (reference sequence). The CDR3 here is CASSIDLGDYGYTF. CDR3 sequence (DNA): TGTGCCAGTAGTATAGATCTCGGGGACTATGGCTACACCTTC.

This clone was found once. The V call is TRBV3-1 (or the pseudogene TRBV3-2), the J call TRBJ2-1; the D gene is possibly TRBD2 (5 bases). CDR1 and CDR2 (germline): LGHDT, YNNKEL (reference sequence). This CDR3 spans 14 amino acids. V gave up 0 bases and J gave up 10 bases, with 13 bases separating them. The CDR3 sequence is CASSQDPSLREQFF. CDR3 sequence (DNA): TGTGCCAGCAGCCAAGATCCTAGCCTTAGAGAGCAGTTCTTC.

The chain joins TRBV20-1 to TRBJ2-5; D is uncertain. The germline V gene encodes CDR1 DFQATT and CDR2 SNEGSKA (reference sequence). V was pared by 3 bases and J by 6 bases, with 11 bases between. This CDR3 has 12 residues. CDR3 DNA sequence: TGCAGTGCTAGTCGCAGTTATCAGACCCAGTACTTC. It translates to CSASRSYQTQYF.

V gene TRBV6-1 combines with J gene TRBJ1-6, with 8 bases fitting TRBD1. Germline CDR1 reads MNHNS; CDR2 reads SASEGT. V lost 1 base to trimming and J lost 7 bases; unmatched junction nucleotides: 3. This CDR3 is built from 15 residues. The chain's CDR3 is CASSEGQGANSPLHF. As DNA, the CDR3 is TGTGCCAGCAGTGAAGGGCAGGGGGCAAATTCACCCCTCCACTTT.

The rearrangement links TRBV6-1 to TRBJ2-4; the D gene is possibly TRBD2 (6 bases). CDR3 length: 15 amino acids. Trimming removed 3 bases from V and 11 bases from J, with 20 bases in between. Germline CDR1 MNHNS, CDR2 SASEGT. This chain's CDR3 is CASSEVGTLWAVQYF. The CDR3 coding sequence is TGTGCCAGCAGTGAGGTAGGGACTCTATGGGCCGTTCAGTACTTC.

The CDR3 loop is CASSPATGSYEQYF. The CDR3 DNA sequence: TGTGCCAGCAGCCCAGCCACAGGGAGCTACGAGCAGTACTTC. The chain joins TRBV11-2 to TRBJ2-7; D may be TRBD1 (6 bases). Trimming removed 5 bases from V and 3 bases from J, with 14 bases in between. Germline V lookup: CDR1 SGHAT, CDR2 FQNNGV. The CDR3 consists of 14 residues. The full variable domain, rest sourced from reference TRBV11-2 and TRBJ2-7, is EAGVAQSPRYKIIEKRQSVAFWCNPISGHATLYWYQQILGQGPKLLIQFQNNGVVDDSQLPKDRFSAERLKGVDSTLKIQPAKLEDSAVYLCASSPATGSYEQYFGPGTRLTVT.

The V gene is TRBV9, the J gene TRBJ2-7; 7 bases are a match to TRBD1. The CDR3 has 14 residues. The germline V gene encodes CDR1 SGDLS and CDR2 YYNGEE. Trimming removed 0 bases from V and 2 bases from J; junction bases left unmatched: 2. In nucleotides, the CDR3 is TGTGCCAGCAGCGTAGCGGACAGGACCTACGAGCAGTACTTC. Protein sequence: CASSVADRTYEQYF. Filled out from reference TRBV9 and TRBJ2-7, the complete variable domain reads DSGVTQTPKHLITATGQRVTLRCSPRSGDLSVYWYQQSLDQGLQFLIQYYNGEERAKGNILERFSAQQFPDLHSELNLSSLELGDSALYFCASSVADRTYEQYFGPGTRLTVT.

On this clone itself: Other DNA sequences in this specimen translate into the identical CDR3. The chain is built from TRBV6-5 and TRBJ1-5; 8 positions match TRBD1. Germline loops: CDR1 MNHEY, CDR2 SVGAGI. CDR3 length: 14 residues. V dropped 4 bases and J dropped 4; count of bases not matched to a gene: 3. The CDR3 spells CASSSGQGNQPQHF. DNA of the CDR3: TGTGCCAGCAGTTCCGGACAGGGTAATCAGCCCCAGCATTTT.